This TCR beta chain originates from a study of cytomegalovirus exposure and HLA in healthy donors. Both 60 Vbeta primers and 13 Jbeta primers went into the PCR. Assay used: immunoSEQ multiplex PCR; TCRdb lists only in-frame clones, some missing. The top ten hold 2.5% of the sample, which has some 180,000 clones, more than 75% seen once. Losses at the gene ends were 1 base for V and 4 bases for J; bases not matched to a gene: 5. The CDR3 extends over 14 amino acids. Germline-derived CDR1 and CDR2 are GTSNPN and SVGIG (reference sequence). The material sequenced was PBMCs. The chain couples TRBV30 to TRBJ2-7, with 9 bases lining up with TRBD1. The sequence came from a man aged 25-45 years in good health and CMV-seropositive. As DNA, the CDR3 is TGTGCCTGGAGTGGGGGGACAGGGCTTTACGAGCAGTACTTC. Its translation is CAWSGGTGLYEQYF.